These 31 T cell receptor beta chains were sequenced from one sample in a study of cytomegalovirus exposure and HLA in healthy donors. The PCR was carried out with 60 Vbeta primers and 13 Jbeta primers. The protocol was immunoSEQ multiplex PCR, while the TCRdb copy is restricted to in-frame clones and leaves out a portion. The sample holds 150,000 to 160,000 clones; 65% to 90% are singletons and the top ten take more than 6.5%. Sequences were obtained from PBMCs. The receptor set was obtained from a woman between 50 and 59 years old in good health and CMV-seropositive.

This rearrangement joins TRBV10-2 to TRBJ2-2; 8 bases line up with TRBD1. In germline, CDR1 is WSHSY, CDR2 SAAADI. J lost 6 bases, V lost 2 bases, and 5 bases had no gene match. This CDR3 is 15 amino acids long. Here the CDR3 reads CASSEADRVPGELFF. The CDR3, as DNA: TGCGCCAGCAGTGAGGCGGACAGGGTTCCCGGGGAGCTGTTTTTT.

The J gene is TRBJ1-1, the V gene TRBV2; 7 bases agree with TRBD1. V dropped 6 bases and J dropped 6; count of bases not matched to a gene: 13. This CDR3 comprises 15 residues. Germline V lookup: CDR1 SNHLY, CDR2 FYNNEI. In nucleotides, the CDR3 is TGTGCCAGCAGGACTAAAGGGGGCATTATAGCTGAAGCTTTCTTT. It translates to CASRTKGGIIAEAFF.

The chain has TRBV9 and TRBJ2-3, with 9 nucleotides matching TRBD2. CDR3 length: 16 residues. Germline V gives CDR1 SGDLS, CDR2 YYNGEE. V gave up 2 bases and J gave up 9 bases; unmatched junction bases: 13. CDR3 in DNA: TGTGCCAGCAGCGTTAGAGGAAGCGGGGGGCAAGTCACGCAGTATTTT. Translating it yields CASSVRGSGGQVTQYF.

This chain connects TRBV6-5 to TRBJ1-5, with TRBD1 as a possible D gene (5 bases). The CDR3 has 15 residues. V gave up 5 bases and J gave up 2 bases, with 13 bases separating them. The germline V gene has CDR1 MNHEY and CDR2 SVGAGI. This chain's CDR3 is CASSAGGIGNQPQHF. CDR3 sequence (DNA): TGTGCCAGCAGTGCCGGGGGGATTGGCAATCAGCCCCAGCATTTT.

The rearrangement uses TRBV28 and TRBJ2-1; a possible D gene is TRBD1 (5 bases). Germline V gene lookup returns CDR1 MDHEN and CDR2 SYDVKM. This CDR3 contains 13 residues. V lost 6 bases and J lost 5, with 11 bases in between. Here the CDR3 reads CASSPDRNNEQFF. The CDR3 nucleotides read TGTGCCAGCAGCCCTGACAGAAACAATGAGCAGTTCTTC.

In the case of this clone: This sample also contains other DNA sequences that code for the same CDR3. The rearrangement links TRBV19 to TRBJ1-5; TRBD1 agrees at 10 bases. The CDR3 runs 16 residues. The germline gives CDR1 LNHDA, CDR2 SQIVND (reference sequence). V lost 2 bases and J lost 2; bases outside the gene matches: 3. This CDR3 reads CASSITGTGGNQPQHF. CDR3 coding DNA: TGTGCCAGTAGTATAACCGGGACAGGGGGCAATCAGCCCCAGCATTTT.

The DNA for the CDR3 is TGTGCCAGCAGCCAGAGGGCAACTAATGAAAAACTGTTTTTT. This sequence encodes CASSQRATNEKLFF. The chain combines TRBV7-8 with TRBJ1-4; D gene unclear. Trimming removed 5 bases from V and 0 bases from J, with 7 bases in between. This CDR3 region has 14 residues. Per germline, CDR1 SGHVS and CDR2 FQNEAQ.

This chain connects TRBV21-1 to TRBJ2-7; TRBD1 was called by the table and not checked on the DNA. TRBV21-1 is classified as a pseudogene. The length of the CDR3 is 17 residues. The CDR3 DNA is TGTGCCAGCAGTTTTTTCACACCGGACAGGGGGATGAGGGAGCAGTACTTC. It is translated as CASSFFTPDRGMREQYF.

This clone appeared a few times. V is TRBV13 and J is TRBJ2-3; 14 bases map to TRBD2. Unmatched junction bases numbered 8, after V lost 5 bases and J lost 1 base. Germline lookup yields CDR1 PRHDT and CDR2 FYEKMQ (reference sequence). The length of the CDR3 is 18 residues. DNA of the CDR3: TGTGCCAGCAGCCTGGGGACTAGCGGGGGCCCTCGCACAGATACGCAGTATTTT. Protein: CASSLGTSGGPRTDTQYF.

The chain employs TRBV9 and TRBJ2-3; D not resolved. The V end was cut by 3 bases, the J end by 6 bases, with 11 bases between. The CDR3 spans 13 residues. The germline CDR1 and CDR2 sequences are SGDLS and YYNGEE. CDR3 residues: CASSASLRDTQYF. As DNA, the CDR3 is TGTGCCAGCAGCGCCTCCCTGAGGGATACGCAGTATTTT.

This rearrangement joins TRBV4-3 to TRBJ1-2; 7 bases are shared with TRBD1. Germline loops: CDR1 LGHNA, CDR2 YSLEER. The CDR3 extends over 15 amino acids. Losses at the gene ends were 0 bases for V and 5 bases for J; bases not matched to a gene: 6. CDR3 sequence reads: CASSQDLQGRYGYTF. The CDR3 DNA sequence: TGCGCCAGCAGCCAAGATCTACAGGGGAGATATGGCTACACCTTC.

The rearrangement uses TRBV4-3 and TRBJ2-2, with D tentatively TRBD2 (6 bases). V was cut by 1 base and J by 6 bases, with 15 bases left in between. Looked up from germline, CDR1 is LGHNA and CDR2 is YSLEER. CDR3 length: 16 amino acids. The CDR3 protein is CASSQVLGGKSGELFF. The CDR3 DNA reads TGCGCCAGCAGCCAAGTTCTGGGCGGGAAGTCCGGGGAGCTGTTTTTT.

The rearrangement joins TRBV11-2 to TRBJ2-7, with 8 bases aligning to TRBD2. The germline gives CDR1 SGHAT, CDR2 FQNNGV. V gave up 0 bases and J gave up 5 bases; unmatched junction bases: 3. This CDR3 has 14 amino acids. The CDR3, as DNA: TGTGCCAGCAGCTTAGATCGGGGGGGTAACGAGCAGTACTTC. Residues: CASSLDRGGNEQYF. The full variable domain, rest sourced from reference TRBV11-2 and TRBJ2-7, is EAGVAQSPRYKIIEKRQSVAFWCNPISGHATLYWYQQILGQGPKLLIQFQNNGVVDDSQLPKDRFSAERLKGVDSTLKIQPAKLEDSAVYLCASSLDRGGNEQYFGPGTRLTVT.

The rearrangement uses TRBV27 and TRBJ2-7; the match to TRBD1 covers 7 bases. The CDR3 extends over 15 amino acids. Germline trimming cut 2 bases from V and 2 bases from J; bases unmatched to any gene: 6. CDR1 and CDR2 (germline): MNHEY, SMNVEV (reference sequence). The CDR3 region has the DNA TGTGCCAGCAGTTTAGGACAGGATCAAACCTACGAGCAGTACTTC. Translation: CASSLGQDQTYEQYF.

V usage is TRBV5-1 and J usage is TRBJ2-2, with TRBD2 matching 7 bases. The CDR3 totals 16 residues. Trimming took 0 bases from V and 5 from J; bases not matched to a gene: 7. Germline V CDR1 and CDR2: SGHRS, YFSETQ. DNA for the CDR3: TGCGCCAGCAGCTTGGAGGCAGGGCGGGGGACCGGGGAGCTGTTTTTT. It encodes CASSLEAGRGTGELFF.

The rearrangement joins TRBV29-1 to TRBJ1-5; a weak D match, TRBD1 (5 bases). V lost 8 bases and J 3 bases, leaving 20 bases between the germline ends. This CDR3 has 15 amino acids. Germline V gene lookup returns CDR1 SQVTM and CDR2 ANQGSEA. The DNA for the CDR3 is TGCAGCCCGACCACTTGCGGGGCCTTCAATCAGCCCCAGCATTTT. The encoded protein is CSPTTCGAFNQPQHF. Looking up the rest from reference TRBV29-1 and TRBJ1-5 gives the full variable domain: SAVISQKPSRDICQRGTSLTIQCQVDSQVTMMFWYRQQPGQSLTLIATANQGSEATYESGFVIDKFPISRPNLTFSTLTVSNMSPEDSSIYLCSPTTCGAFNQPQHFGDGTRLSIL.

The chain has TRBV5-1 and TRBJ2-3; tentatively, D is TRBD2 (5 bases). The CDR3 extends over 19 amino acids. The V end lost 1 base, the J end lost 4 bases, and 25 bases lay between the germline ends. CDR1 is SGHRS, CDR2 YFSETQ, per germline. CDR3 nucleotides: TGCGCCAGCAGCTTGAACTATAGGCGGAGCAGCGACGGGGCAGATACGCAGTATTTT. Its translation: CASSLNYRRSSDGADTQYF.

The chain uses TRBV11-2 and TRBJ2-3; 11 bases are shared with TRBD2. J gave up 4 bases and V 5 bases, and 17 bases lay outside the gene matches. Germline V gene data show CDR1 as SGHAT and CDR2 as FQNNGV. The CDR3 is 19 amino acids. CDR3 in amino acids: CASSNPVTLAGGSADTQYF. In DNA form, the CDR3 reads TGTGCCAGCAGCAACCCGGTGACCCTAGCGGGGGGCAGCGCAGATACGCAGTATTTT. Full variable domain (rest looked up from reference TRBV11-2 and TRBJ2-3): EAGVAQSPRYKIIEKRQSVAFWCNPISGHATLYWYQQILGQGPKLLIQFQNNGVVDDSQLPKDRFSAERLKGVDSTLKIQPAKLEDSAVYLCASSNPVTLAGGSADTQYFGPGTRLTVL.

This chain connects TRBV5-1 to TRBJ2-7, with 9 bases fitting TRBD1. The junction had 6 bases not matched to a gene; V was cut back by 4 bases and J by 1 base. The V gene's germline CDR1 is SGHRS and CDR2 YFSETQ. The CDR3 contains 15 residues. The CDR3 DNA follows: TGCGCCAGCAGCACCTCGACAGGGGGGTCCTACGAGCAGTACTTC. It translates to CASSTSTGGSYEQYF.

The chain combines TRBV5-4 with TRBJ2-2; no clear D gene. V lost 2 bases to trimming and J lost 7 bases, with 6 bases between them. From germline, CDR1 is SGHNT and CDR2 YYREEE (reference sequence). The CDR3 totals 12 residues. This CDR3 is CASSLSRGELFF. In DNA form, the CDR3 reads TGTGCCAGCAGCTTATCCCGCGGGGAGCTGTTTTTT.

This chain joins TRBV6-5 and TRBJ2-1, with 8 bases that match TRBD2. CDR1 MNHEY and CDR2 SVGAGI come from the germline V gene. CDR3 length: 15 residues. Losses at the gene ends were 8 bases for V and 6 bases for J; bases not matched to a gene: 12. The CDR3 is CASLSGGASPNEQFF. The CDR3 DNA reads TGTGCCAGCCTTTCCGGGGGGGCTTCACCCAATGAGCAGTTCTTC.

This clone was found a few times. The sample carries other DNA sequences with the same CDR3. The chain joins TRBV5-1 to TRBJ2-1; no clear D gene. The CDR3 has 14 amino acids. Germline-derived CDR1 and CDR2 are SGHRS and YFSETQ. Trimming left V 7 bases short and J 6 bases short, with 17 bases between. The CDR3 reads CASRRVDFVNEQFF. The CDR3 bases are TGCGCCAGCCGACGGGTGGATTTTGTCAATGAGCAGTTCTTC.

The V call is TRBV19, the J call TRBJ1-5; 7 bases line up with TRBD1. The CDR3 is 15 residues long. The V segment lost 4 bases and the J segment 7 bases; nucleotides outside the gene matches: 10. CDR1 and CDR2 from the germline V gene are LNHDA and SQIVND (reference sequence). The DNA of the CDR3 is TGTGCCAGTAGTACCCGGACAGGAGGAAGGCAGCCCCAGCATTTT. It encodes CASSTRTGGRQPQHF. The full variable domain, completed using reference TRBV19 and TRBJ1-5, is DGGITQSPKYLFRKEGQNVTLSCEQNLNHDAMYWYRQDPGQGLRLIYYSQIVNDFQKGDIAEGYSVSREKKESFPLTVTSAQKNPTAFYLCASSTRTGGRQPQHFGDGTRLSIL.

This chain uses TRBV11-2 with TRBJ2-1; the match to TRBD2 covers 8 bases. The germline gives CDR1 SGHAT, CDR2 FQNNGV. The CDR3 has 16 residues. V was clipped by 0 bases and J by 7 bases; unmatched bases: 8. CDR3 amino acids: CASSLDTRGGRNEQFF. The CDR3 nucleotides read TGTGCCAGCAGCTTAGATACCCGGGGGGGGAGGAATGAGCAGTTCTTC. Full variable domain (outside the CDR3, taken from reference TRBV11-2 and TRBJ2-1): EAGVAQSPRYKIIEKRQSVAFWCNPISGHATLYWYQQILGQGPKLLIQFQNNGVVDDSQLPKDRFSAERLKGVDSTLKIQPAKLEDSAVYLCASSLDTRGGRNEQFFGPGTRLTVL.

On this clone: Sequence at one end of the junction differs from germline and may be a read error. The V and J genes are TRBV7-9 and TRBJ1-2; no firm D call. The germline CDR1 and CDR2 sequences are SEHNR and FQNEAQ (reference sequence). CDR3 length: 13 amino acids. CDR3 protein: CSSSLYSNYGYTF. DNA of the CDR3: TGTTCCAGCAGCTTATATTCTAACTATGGCTACACCTTC.

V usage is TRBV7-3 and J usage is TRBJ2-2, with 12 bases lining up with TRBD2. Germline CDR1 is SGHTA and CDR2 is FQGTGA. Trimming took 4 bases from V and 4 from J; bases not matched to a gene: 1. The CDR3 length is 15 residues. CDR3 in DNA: TGTGCCAGCAGCTCACTAGCGGGGGGCACCGGGGAGCTGTTTTTT. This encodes CASSSLAGGTGELFF. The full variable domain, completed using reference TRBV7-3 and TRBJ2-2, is GAGVSQTPSNKVTEKGKYVELRCDPISGHTALYWYRQSLGQGPEFLIYFQGTGAADDSGLPNDRFFAVRPEGSVSTLKIQRTERGDSAVYLCASSSLAGGTGELFFGEGSRLTVL.

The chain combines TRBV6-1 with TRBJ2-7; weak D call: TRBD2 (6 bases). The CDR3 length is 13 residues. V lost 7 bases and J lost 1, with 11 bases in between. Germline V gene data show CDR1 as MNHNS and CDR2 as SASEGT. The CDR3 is CASNVGTSYEQYF. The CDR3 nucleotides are TGTGCCAGCAACGTCGGGACTTCCTACGAGCAGTACTTC.

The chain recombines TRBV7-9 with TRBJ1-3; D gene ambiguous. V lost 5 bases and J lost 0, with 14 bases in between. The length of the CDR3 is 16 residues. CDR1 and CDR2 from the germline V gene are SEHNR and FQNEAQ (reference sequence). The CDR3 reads CASSPPGVSSGNTIYF. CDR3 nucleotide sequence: TGTGCCAGCAGCCCCCCAGGCGTAAGCTCTGGAAACACCATATATTTT.

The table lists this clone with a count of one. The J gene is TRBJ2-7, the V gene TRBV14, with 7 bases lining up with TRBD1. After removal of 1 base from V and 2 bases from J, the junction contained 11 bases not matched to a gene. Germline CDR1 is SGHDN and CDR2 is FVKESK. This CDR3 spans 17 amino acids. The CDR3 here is CASSQGSGQRTTYEQYF. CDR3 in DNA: TGTGCCAGCAGCCAAGGATCGGGACAGAGGACAACCTACGAGCAGTACTTC.

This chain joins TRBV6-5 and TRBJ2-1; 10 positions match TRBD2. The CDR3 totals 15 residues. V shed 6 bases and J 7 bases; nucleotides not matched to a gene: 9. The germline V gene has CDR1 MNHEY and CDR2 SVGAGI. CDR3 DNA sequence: TGTGCCAGCAGCGGGGGTAGCGGGGGGACTAATGAGCAGTTCTTC. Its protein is CASSGGSGGTNEQFF.

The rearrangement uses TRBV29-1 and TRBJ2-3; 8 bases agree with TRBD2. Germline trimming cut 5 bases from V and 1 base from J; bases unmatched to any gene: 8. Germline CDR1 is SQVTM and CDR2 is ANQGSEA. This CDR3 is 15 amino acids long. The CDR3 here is CSVMDSGGRTDTQYF. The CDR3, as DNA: TGCAGCGTTATGGACAGCGGGGGCCGCACAGATACGCAGTATTTT.